The sample holds many counts of the clone carrying this TCR beta chain. This sample stems from a study of Graves' ophthalmopathy and Graves' hyperthyroidism. RNA transcripts yielded amplified TCR beta CDR3 regions. RT-PCR in the first round used HTBI primers; a second-round multiplex PCR followed. TCRdb re-derived calls from the multiplex PCR reads in MiXCR, one entry per CDR3 protein. The repertoire includes over 200,000 distinct CDR3 sequences, approximately 29% of them detected once, and approximately 9.6% sits in the top ten. The CDR3 extends over 14 amino acids. The germline V gene has CDR1 LNHDA and CDR2 SQIVND (reference sequence). The J segment lost 6 bases and the V segment lost 6 bases, leaving 4 bases of the junction unmatched.

Sample: peripheral blood. The clonotype comes from a man between 45 and 60 years old with Graves' ophthalmopathy. V gene TRBV19 combines with J gene TRBJ2-2, with TRBD1 matching over 10 bases. The CDR3 spells CASRGQGRAGELFF. The CDR3, as DNA: TGTGCCAGTAGGGGACAGGGGCGGGCCGGGGAGCTGTTTTTT.